These 25 T cell receptor beta chains were all obtained from the same sample, sequenced in a study of human thymus T cells. Profiling relied on immunoSEQ multiplex PCR, and the TCRdb table lists in-frame clones only, not all of them. The sample comprises over 35,000 clones, 90% to 95% of which are singletons, and approximately 0.13% rests with the top ten. The sequenced sample consisted of blood. The receptors stem from a boy younger than two with a congenital heart defect but otherwise immunologically healthy.

The rearrangement uses TRBV19 and TRBJ2-7, with 9 bases fitting TRBD1. The CDR3 is 13 amino acids. The germline V gene has CDR1 LNHDA and CDR2 SQIVND (reference sequence). V dropped 4 bases and J dropped 3; count of bases not matched to a gene: 1. In DNA form, the CDR3 reads TGTGCCAGTAGTACGGGACAGGGCTACGAGCAGTACTTC. Encoded protein: CASSTGQGYEQYF.

The chain uses TRBV2 and TRBJ2-3; D gene uncertain. This CDR3 spans 14 amino acids. The ends were cut back, 0 bases at V and 0 bases at J, with 4 bases in the middle. CDR1 and CDR2 (germline): SNHLY, FYNNEI. In nucleotides, the CDR3 is TGTGCCAGCAGTGAAGCGCCTAGCACAGATACGCAGTATTTT. Translating it yields CASSEAPSTDTQYF.

The genes are TRBV4-3 and TRBJ1-1; D unclear. The CDR3 is 14 amino acids. V was trimmed by 1 base and J by 0 bases, leaving 6 bases between them. Germline V gene lookup returns CDR1 LGHNA and CDR2 YSLEER. As DNA, the CDR3 is TGCGCCAGCAGCCAAGGGTTCGTGAACACTGAAGCTTTCTTT. This translates into CASSQGFVNTEAFF.

The chain has TRBV2 and TRBJ2-7, with a possible D match to TRBD1 (6 bases). Germline-derived CDR1 and CDR2 are SNHLY and FYNNEI. Trimming removed 8 bases at V and 0 bases at J, with 11 bases between. The CDR3 is made up of 13 amino acids. CDR3 in DNA: TGTGCCAGCGATGGGGACAACTCCTACGAGCAGTACTTC. Encoded protein: CASDGDNSYEQYF.

J is TRBJ2-1 and V is TRBV29-1; a possible D gene is TRBD2 (6 bases). Trimming stripped 7 bases from V and 4 bases from J, with 14 bases between. The CDR3 runs to 13 residues. Germline values: CDR1 SQVTM, CDR2 ANQGSEA. The CDR3 reads CSGIGLYYNEQFF. The CDR3 region has the DNA TGCAGCGGTATTGGACTATATTACAATGAGCAGTTCTTC.

The chain employs TRBV6-5 and TRBJ1-5, with TRBD1 as a possible D gene (6 bases). Germline V CDR1 and CDR2: MNHEY, SVGAGI. The CDR3 length is 13 residues. The germline V and J ends were trimmed by 6 bases and 4 bases, with 10 bases remaining between them. CDR3: CASSGRGNQPQHF. In nucleotides, the CDR3 is TGTGCCAGCAGCGGGAGGGGGAATCAGCCCCAGCATTTT.

The J gene is TRBJ2-3, the V gene TRBV4-3; D not resolved. Per germline, CDR1 LGHNA and CDR2 YSLEER. This CDR3 is built from 14 residues. The V end was cut by 2 bases, the J end by 2 bases, with 8 bases between. The chain's CDR3 is CASSQSINTDTQYF. CDR3 DNA sequence: TGCGCCAGCAGCCAATCTATCAACACAGATACGCAGTATTTT.

The chain is built from TRBV29-1 and TRBJ2-3, with a tentative D call TRBD1 (5 bases). CDR3 length: 15 residues. V lost 6 bases to trimming and J lost 2 bases, with 18 bases between them. Looked up from germline, CDR1 is SQVTM and CDR2 is ANQGSEA. CDR3 protein: CSVPTPGHHTDTQYF. CDR3 nucleotides: TGCAGCGTCCCCACCCCCGGACACCACACAGATACGCAGTATTTT.

CDR3 nucleotides: TGTGCCAGTAGTATCAGGGCGAACACCGGGGAGCTGTTTTTT. It yields the protein CASSIRANTGELFF. This sequence joins TRBV19 and TRBJ2-2; a possible D gene is TRBD1 (5 bases). The CDR3 is made up of 14 amino acids. Germline V gives CDR1 LNHDA, CDR2 SQIVND (reference sequence). V shed 3 bases and J shed 0 bases, with 5 bases lying between them.

The chain has TRBV28 and TRBJ2-2; D is unresolved. The CDR3 is 14 residues long. CDR1 and CDR2 (germline): MDHEN, SYDVKM. The V and J ends lost 4 bases and 0 bases respectively, with 6 bases between them. The CDR3 nucleotides are TGTGCCAGCAGTTCCACAGCGAACACCGGGGAGCTGTTTTTT. Translating it yields CASSSTANTGELFF.

This sequence joins TRBV6-1 and TRBJ2-1, with D perhaps assigned TRBD1 or TRBD2 (5 bases each). CDR3 length: 14 residues. Germline V CDR1 and CDR2: MNHNS, SASEGT. V lost 2 bases and J 6 bases, leaving 11 bases between the germline ends. CDR3 DNA: TGTGCCAGCAGTGAAATCGGGGCGCGCAATGAGCAGTTCTTC. This translates into CASSEIGARNEQFF.

This chain uses TRBV30 with TRBJ2-1; weak D call: TRBD1 (6 bases). From germline, CDR1 is GTSNPN and CDR2 SVGIG (reference sequence). This CDR3 has 13 amino acids. V gave up 4 bases and J gave up 4 bases, with 11 bases separating them. CDR3 region: CAWKGEGYNEQFF. The CDR3 DNA follows: TGTGCCTGGAAGGGGGAAGGATACAATGAGCAGTTCTTC.

The genes are TRBV27 and TRBJ1-3; possibly TRBD1 for D (5 bases). The CDR3 is 15 amino acids. The ends were cut back, 0 bases at V and 6 bases at J, with 12 bases in the middle. From germline, CDR1 is MNHEY and CDR2 SMNVEV (reference sequence). The CDR3 DNA reads as TGTGCCAGCAGTTTATCGGCCAGGGCACCAAACACCATATATTTT. It codes for CASSLSARAPNTIYF.

The V call is TRBV6-5, the J call TRBJ2-7; TRBD1 agrees at 9 bases. In germline, CDR1 is MNHEY, CDR2 SVGAGI. The V segment lost 8 bases and the J segment 3 bases; nucleotides outside the gene matches: 2. The CDR3 extends over 12 amino acids. The chain's CDR3 is CASGQGRYEQYF. The CDR3 DNA reads as TGTGCCAGCGGACAGGGGCGCTACGAGCAGTACTTC.

V and J are TRBV5-4 and TRBJ1-6; possible D gene TRBD1, 6 bases. The CDR3 extends over 16 amino acids. Germline V lookup: CDR1 SGHNT, CDR2 YYREEE (reference sequence). The ends were cut back, 2 bases at V and 6 bases at J, with 15 bases in the middle. CDR3 sequence: CASSFKRDTPNSPLHF. The CDR3 region has the DNA TGTGCCAGCAGCTTCAAAAGGGACACACCTAATTCACCCCTCCACTTT.

The gene calls are TRBV29-1 and TRBJ2-5; no clear D. CDR3 length equals 13 residues. V lost 5 bases and J lost 5, with 15 bases in between. The germline V gene encodes CDR1 SQVTM and CDR2 ANQGSEA. The CDR3 nucleotides are TGCAGCGTTCGAGGACGCCAAAGGGAGACCCAGTACTTC. It encodes CSVRGRQRETQYF.

This rearrangement joins TRBV28 to TRBJ2-5; 9 positions agree with TRBD1. CDR3 length: 15 residues. With V trimmed by 6 bases and J by 7 bases, 12 bases remained unmatched. The germline V gene encodes CDR1 MDHEN and CDR2 SYDVKM. As DNA, the CDR3 is TGTGCCAGCAGCTACCCACAGGGGGCGTATGGGACCCAGTACTTC. Translating it yields CASSYPQGAYGTQYF.

This sequence joins TRBV9 and TRBJ2-1; 7 nucleotides align to TRBD1. Unmatched junction bases numbered 8, after V lost 2 bases and J lost 9 bases. Per germline, CDR1 SGDLS and CDR2 YYNGEE. The CDR3 length is 14 residues. The CDR3 loop is CASSVEGAEGEQFF. The CDR3 DNA sequence: TGTGCCAGCAGCGTTGAGGGGGCTGAGGGTGAGCAGTTCTTC.

This clone was observed a few times. The rearrangement uses TRBV10-1 and TRBJ2-7; D is undetermined. This CDR3 is 15 amino acids long. Trimming cost V 0 bases and J 1 base, with 10 bases left between them. Germline CDR1 reads WNHNN; CDR2 reads SYGVQD (reference sequence). The CDR3 region is CASSESTASSYEQYF. In DNA, the CDR3 is TGCGCCAGCAGTGAGTCTACAGCCTCATCCTACGAGCAGTACTTC.

The rearrangement joins TRBV6-5 to TRBJ2-3; D gene ambiguous. CDR1 is MNHEY, CDR2 SVGAGI, per germline. Trimming removed 0 bases from V and 0 bases from J, with 7 bases in between. The CDR3 totals 15 residues. CDR3 residues: CASSYSGLSTDTQYF. As DNA, the CDR3 is TGTGCCAGCAGTTACTCTGGGCTTAGCACAGATACGCAGTATTTT.

As regards this clone: Other DNA sequences in this specimen translate into the identical CDR3. The chain couples TRBV11-1 to TRBJ2-7; 10 bases align to TRBD1. The CDR3 sequence is 14 residues long. Losses at the gene ends were 1 base for V and 3 bases for J; bases not matched to a gene: 0. Germline V gives CDR1 SGHAT, CDR2 FQDESV (reference sequence). The CDR3 is CASSLGTGGYEQYF. CDR3 DNA: TGTGCCAGCAGCTTAGGGACAGGGGGCTACGAGCAGTACTTC.

The chain uses TRBV11-2 and TRBJ2-7; TRBD1 matches 8 bases. The CDR3 covers 14 residues. Germline V gives CDR1 SGHAT, CDR2 FQNNGV. With V trimmed by 5 bases and J by 7 bases, 10 bases remained unmatched. DNA of the CDR3: TGTGCCAGCAGCCATCGGACAGGGTGGGATGAGCAGTACTTC. Translated, it gives CASSHRTGWDEQYF.

The chain carries TRBV4-1 and TRBJ1-4, with a tentative D call TRBD1 (5 bases). Trimming removed 0 bases at V and 5 bases at J, with 10 bases between. Per germline, CDR1 MGHRA and CDR2 YSYEKL. CDR3 length: 15 residues. The CDR3 here is CASSQERGDNEKLFF. CDR3 bases: TGCGCCAGCAGCCAAGAAAGAGGGGACAATGAAAAACTGTTTTTT.

This sequence joins TRBV7-6 and TRBJ1-5; no clear D gene. The V and J ends lost 5 bases and 4 bases respectively, with 12 bases between them. From germline, CDR1 is SGHVS and CDR2 FNYEAQ. CDR3 length: 14 amino acids. The CDR3: CASSAIGGNQPQHF. The CDR3 region has the DNA TGTGCCAGCAGCGCCATTGGTGGGAATCAGCCCCAGCATTTT.

The rearrangement joins TRBV4-1 to TRBJ2-5; D is ambiguous. The V gene lost 5 bases and the J gene lost 2 bases, with 15 bases spanning the gap. Germline V CDR1 and CDR2: MGHRA, YSYEKL. CDR3 length: 15 residues. DNA of the CDR3: TGCGCCAGCAGCGGCTATCCCGGAGAACAAGAGACCCAGTACTTC. It codes for CASSGYPGEQETQYF.